This T cell receptor (beta chain) was profiled in a study of cytomegalovirus exposure and HLA in healthy donors. The CDR3 has 14 residues. V dropped 5 bases and J dropped 1 base, with 11 bases sitting between them. Germline-derived CDR1 and CDR2 are MRHNA and SNTAGT. PCR used 60 Vbeta primers and 13 Jbeta primers. Per the authors' pipeline: Roughly 73 million unique TCR beta chains, some 10 million of them shared, were counted by a later analysis. This table comes from immunoSEQ multiplex PCR, and its TCRdb copy is limited to in-frame clones, with some not included. V, J and clone size derive from that table, while D and trimming were established from the DNA sequence. This table has over 100,000 clones, approximately 79% appearing once.

The chain carries TRBV6-4 and TRBJ1-1; D perhaps matches TRBD1 (6 bases). Sequencing input: PBMCs. The receptor was isolated from a male donor in good health and CMV-seronegative. The CDR3 bases are TGTGCCAGCAGTAGCCAACAGGGGAACACTGAAGCTTTCTTT. Translating it yields CASSSQQGNTEAFF.